A single sample is the source of the 24 T cell receptor beta chains below, sequenced in a study of T cells after yellow fever vaccination. From the 5' RACE reads, TCRdb called clonotypes with MiXCR, one entry per CDR3 protein. The sample has 400,000 or so distinct CDR3 sequences, approximately 19% seen once; the top ten hold over 15%. The sample was PBMCs, taken before the yellow fever booster vaccination. Every receptor here comes from a man aged 18 to 30 who received the YFV17D yellow fever vaccine.

The sample holds a few counts of this clonotype. The CDR3 here is CSVEASPSYNEQFF. As DNA, the CDR3 is TGCAGCGTTGAAGCGTCACCGAGCTACAATGAGCAGTTCTTC. This chain connects TRBV29-1 to TRBJ2-1; no reliable D call. V lost 1 base and J 3 bases, leaving 10 bases between the germline ends. This CDR3 is 14 amino acids long. Germline V gene lookup returns CDR1 SQVTM and CDR2 ANQGSEA.

This clonotype was counted only a few times. This rearrangement joins TRBV29-1 to TRBJ2-7; D perhaps matches TRBD2 (6 bases). Germline V gene sequence: CDR1 SQVTM, CDR2 ANQGSEA. The CDR3 runs 14 residues. Trimming left V 2 bases short and J 6 bases short, with 17 bases between. CDR3 loop: CSVESGTRGFEQYF. DNA for the CDR3: TGCAGCGTTGAATCCGGGACGCGGGGCTTCGAGCAGTACTTC.

The chain uses TRBV18 and TRBJ2-5; perhaps TRBD1 as D (5 bases). CDR1 and CDR2 from the germline V gene are KGHSH and LQKENI. This CDR3 contains 14 residues. With 3 bases removed from V and 6 bases from J, the gap between germline ends came to 14 bases. CDR3 protein: CASSPRSGLKTQYF. The DNA of the CDR3 is TGTGCCAGCTCACCGAGGTCAGGGCTGAAGACCCAGTACTTC.

The table lists this clonotype with a few counts. The chain recombines TRBV5-1 with TRBJ2-3; tentatively, D is TRBD2 (6 bases). Trimming took 4 bases from V and 5 from J, leaving 20 bases between them. The CDR3 loop spans 16 amino acids. CDR1 is SGHRS, CDR2 YFSETQ, per germline. The CDR3 region has the DNA TGCGCCAGCAGCAATGGGGCCCTGACTAGTTTAGATACGCAGTATTTT. Protein sequence: CASSNGALTSLDTQYF. The variable domain in full, completed from reference TRBV5-1 and TRBJ2-3, reads KAGVTQTPRYLIKTRGQQVTLSCSPISGHRSVSWYQQTPGQGLQFLFEYFSETQRNKGNFPGRFSGRQFSNSRSEMNVSTLELGDSALYLCASSNGALTSLDTQYFGPGTRLTVL.

The chain uses TRBV29-1 and TRBJ2-4; unclear D gene. Trimming left V 7 bases short and J 0 bases short, with 10 bases between. CDR3 length equals 13 residues. Germline CDR1 reads SQVTM; CDR2 reads ANQGSEA. DNA of the CDR3: TGCAGCGCCACGGTGGTAGCCAAAAACATTCAGTACTTC. Its protein is CSATVVAKNIQYF. Using reference TRBV29-1 and TRBJ2-4 for the parts outside the CDR3, the full variable domain is SAVISQKPSRDICQRGTSLTIQCQVDSQVTMMFWYRQQPGQSLTLIATANQGSEATYESGFVIDKFPISRPNLTFSTLTVSNMSPEDSSIYLCSATVVAKNIQYFGAGTRLSVL.

The chain links TRBV7-2 to TRBJ2-3; 13 nucleotides agree with TRBD2. Losses at the gene ends were 4 bases for V and 6 bases for J; bases not matched to a gene: 4. The length of the CDR3 is 15 residues. CDR1 is SGHTA, CDR2 FQGNSA, per germline. DNA for the CDR3: TGTGCCAGCAGCTCAACTAGCGGGGGGGCGGATACGCAGTATTTT. This gives the protein CASSSTSGGADTQYF. The entire variable domain, with the rest obtained from reference TRBV7-2 and TRBJ2-3, is as follows: GAGVSQSPSNKVTEKGKDVELRCDPISGHTALYWYRQSLGQGLEFLIYFQGNSAPDKSGLPSDRFSAERTGGSVSTLTIQRTQQEDSAVYLCASSSTSGGADTQYFGPGTRLTVL.

This clonotype was seen only a few times. This chain connects TRBV20-1 to TRBJ2-6, with D possibly being TRBD1 (6 bases). The germline V and J ends were trimmed by 5 bases and 0 bases, with 14 bases remaining between them. This CDR3 comprises 16 residues. CDR1 and CDR2 from the germline V gene are DFQATT and SNEGSKA (reference sequence). The CDR3 DNA is TGCAGTGCTTTCACAGGGCTCGGCTCTGGGGCCAACGTCCTGACTTTC. Translated, it gives CSAFTGLGSGANVLTF.

The table lists this clonotype with a few counts. The chain combines TRBV6-5 with TRBJ2-2; 8 bases map to TRBD1. The ends lost 4 bases at V and 4 bases at J; junction bases unmatched: 5. The CDR3 length is 15 residues. The germline CDR1 and CDR2 sequences are MNHEY and SVGAGI. CDR3 sequence (DNA): TGTGCCAGCAGTTGGACAGGGCCTTCCACCGGGGAGCTGTTTTTT. Its protein product is CASSWTGPSTGELFF.

This clonotype was picked up a small number of times. Germline is not matched at one junction end, which may reflect a read error. The CDR3 loop reads CASSPDRGGRF. In DNA, the CDR3 is TGTGCCAGCAGCCCGGACAGAGGTGGACGGTTT. The chain carries TRBV7-9 and TRBJ1-1; possible D gene TRBD1, 6 bases. Germline V CDR1 and CDR2: SEHNR, FQNEAQ (reference sequence). This CDR3 region has 11 residues.

This clonotype occurred once. The V call is TRBV10-3, the J call TRBJ2-2, with no clear D. Trimming left V 10 bases short and J 1 base short, with 13 bases between. Germline V CDR1 and CDR2: ENHRY, SYGVKD. The CDR3 covers 14 residues. The CDR3 here is CATSLVQNTGELFF. The CDR3, as DNA: TGTGCCACATCCCTGGTTCAGAACACCGGGGAGCTGTTTTTT.

This clonotype has only a few counts. The chain recombines TRBV7-2 with TRBJ1-2, with D uncertain. The CDR3 length is 15 residues. Germline CDR1 is SGHTA and CDR2 is FQGNSA. V was pared by 5 bases and J by 4 bases, with 17 bases between. CDR3 in DNA: TGTGCCAGCAGCCCCCAGTCGTCAGGTTCCTATGGCTACACCTTC. Encoded protein: CASSPQSSGSYGYTF. The full variable domain, with the rest looked up from reference TRBV7-2 and TRBJ1-2, is GAGVSQSPSNKVTEKGKDVELRCDPISGHTALYWYRQSLGQGLEFLIYFQGNSAPDKSGLPSDRFSAERTGGSVSTLTIQRTQQEDSAVYLCASSPQSSGSYGYTFGSGTRLTVV.

The chain is built from TRBV4-1 and TRBJ2-7; 11 positions agree with TRBD2. CDR1 is MGHRA, CDR2 YSYEKL, per germline. CDR3 length: 15 residues. With 1 base clipped from V and 3 bases from J, the junction kept 2 bases outside the gene matches. CDR3 DNA sequence: TGCGCCAGCAGCCAAGTACTAGCGGGGGACTACGAGCAGTACTTC. It yields the protein CASSQVLAGDYEQYF.

This clonotype turned up a few times. V and J are TRBV15 and TRBJ2-3; TRBD2 agrees at 9 bases. Looked up from germline, CDR1 is LNHNV and CDR2 is YYDKDF (reference sequence). The CDR3 sequence is 16 residues long. The J segment lost 7 bases and the V segment lost 0 bases, leaving 8 bases of the junction unmatched. CDR3 in amino acids: CATSRDSRGGRNTQYF. The CDR3, as DNA: TGTGCCACCAGCAGAGATTCGCGGGGGGGAAGGAATACGCAGTATTTT.

The CDR3 DNA is TGTGCCAGCATCACGGAAGGGTACAATGAGCAGTTCTTC. Its protein product is CASITEGYNEQFF. The rearrangement uses TRBV12-3 or TRBV12-4 and TRBJ2-1; D is unclear. The CDR3 has 13 amino acids. The V end lost 7 bases, the J end lost 4 bases, and 11 bases lay between the germline ends.

This chain connects TRBV29-1 to TRBJ1-1, with 7 nucleotides matching TRBD1. Germline CDR1 reads SQVTM; CDR2 reads ANQGSEA. This CDR3 comprises 11 residues. J lost 11 bases, V lost 4 bases, and 7 bases had no gene match. CDR3 sequence: CSVGQGGGAFF. In DNA form, the CDR3 reads TGCAGCGTTGGCCAGGGGGGAGGCGCTTTCTTT. The full variable domain, with the rest looked up from reference TRBV29-1 and TRBJ1-1, is SAVISQKPSRDICQRGTSLTIQCQVDSQVTMMFWYRQQPGQSLTLIATANQGSEATYESGFVIDKFPISRPNLTFSTLTVSNMSPEDSSIYLCSVGQGGGAFFGQGTRLTVV.

This clonotype was detected only a few times. The chain couples TRBV29-1 to TRBJ2-1; no reliable D call. Trimming shortened V by 5 bases and J by 0 bases, and 8 bases separated the two germline ends. The CDR3 spans 13 residues. From germline, CDR1 is SQVTM and CDR2 ANQGSEA. CDR3: CSVLLSSYNEQFF. CDR3 nucleotide sequence: TGCAGCGTTTTACTTAGCTCCTACAATGAGCAGTTCTTC.

This chain connects TRBV11-2 to TRBJ2-3; D gene ambiguous. The CDR3 length is 14 residues. Germline CDR1 reads SGHAT; CDR2 reads FQNNGV. V dropped 1 base and J dropped 1 base, with 6 bases sitting between them. CDR3 residues: CASSLGRRTDTQYF. The CDR3, as DNA: TGTGCCAGCAGCTTAGGTCGGCGCACAGATACGCAGTATTTT.

This clonotype was picked up a small number of times. This CDR3 reads CASSALTGLNSPLHF. CDR3 nucleotide sequence: TGTGCCAGCAGCGCCTTGACAGGCCTGAATTCACCCCTCCACTTT. V usage is TRBV6-5 and J usage is TRBJ1-6, with D perhaps matching TRBD1 (6 bases). Looked up from germline, CDR1 is MNHEY and CDR2 is SVGAGI. This CDR3 has 15 amino acids. Between the trimmed V and J ends, which lost 6 bases and 7 bases, there was a span of 16 bases.

This chain connects TRBV21-1 to TRBJ2-1; TRBD2 was called by the table and not checked on the DNA. TRBV21-1 is assigned pseudogene status. The length of the CDR3 is 17 residues. The CDR3 nucleotides read TGTGCCAGCAGCGAGGGACTAGACATTAGCTCCTACAATGAGCAGTTCTTC. Translation gives CASSEGLDISSYNEQFF.

The V call is TRBV6-2 or TRBV6-3, the J call TRBJ2-7, with D maybe TRBD2 (6 bases). The CDR3 sequence is 12 residues long. Per the germline V gene, CDR1 is MNHEY and CDR2 is SVGEGT. V lost 8 bases and J 7 bases, leaving 15 bases between the germline ends. The CDR3 spells CASSGDSGEQYV. CDR3 bases: TGTGCCAGCTCCGGGGACTCGGGGGAGCAGTACGTC.

This clonotype occurred a few times. The V gene is TRBV2, the J gene TRBJ2-7; maybe TRBD2 (5 bases). The CDR3 length is 14 residues. The V gene lost 3 bases and the J gene lost 4 bases, with 13 bases spanning the gap. Germline V gene lookup returns CDR1 SNHLY and CDR2 FYNNEI. CDR3 in amino acids: CASSDEVRRYEQYF. Written as DNA, the CDR3 is TGTGCCAGCAGTGATGAGGTCCGGAGGTACGAGCAGTACTTC.

This clonotype was observed a few times. The chain links TRBV6-6 to TRBJ2-1; D gene ambiguous. With 0 bases removed from V and 4 bases from J, the gap between germline ends came to 4 bases. CDR1 is MNHNY, CDR2 SVGAGI, per germline (reference sequence). The CDR3 extends over 13 amino acids. CDR3 amino acids: CASSYSTYNEQFF. CDR3 nucleotide sequence: TGTGCCAGCAGTTACTCGACTTACAATGAGCAGTTCTTC.

This clonotype was found a few times. The J gene is TRBJ2-5, the V gene TRBV24-1; D might be TRBD1 or TRBD2, each matching 6 bases. From germline, CDR1 is KGHDR and CDR2 SFDVKD. This CDR3 is built from 15 residues. Trimming cost V 4 bases and J 5 bases, with 16 bases left between them. CDR3 DNA sequence: TGTGCCACCAGTGAGGCGGGACACCGTGGGGAGACCCAGTACTTC. Translating it yields CATSEAGHRGETQYF.

This clonotype was counted between two and nine times. The gene calls are TRBV10-3 and TRBJ2-3; D ambiguous. Deletions cut 3 bases from V and 2 bases from J, with 9 bases between. Germline V gives CDR1 ENHRY, CDR2 SYGVKD. The CDR3 totals 14 residues. The CDR3 DNA reads as TGTGCCATCAGTGACAGGATATACACAGATACGCAGTATTTT. This gives the protein CAISDRIYTDTQYF.